The T cell receptor (beta chain) described here comes from a study of T cells in localized non-small cell lung cancer (dated by TCRdb to the early 2020s). About the investigation overall: The study examined T cell repertoires in under 300 patients with early-stage NSCLC and compared tumors with uninvolved tumor-adjacent lungs. The cohort comprised roughly 220 treatment-naïve NSCLC patients with resected, localized lung tumors. A mean age of 66.3 years was recorded for the NSCLC patients, of whom around 120 were male and about a hundred were female. General conclusions and limits of the study: Higher T cell density in blood was associated with longer overall survival, whereas higher clonality in adjacent lung was associated with shorter survival. A median of about 53 of the top 100 tumor clones were detected in paired uninvolved adjacent lung, and 28 of these tumor clones were also found among the top 100 clones of the paired uninvolved adjacent lung. Uninvolved tumor-adjacent lung showed the highest T cell clonality, higher than tumor, which suggests more focused antigenic responses in the uninvolved tumor-adjacent lung. Multi-region tumor sequencing was not performed, so intratumor heterogeneity could not be excluded. Because the study design was exploratory, TCR variables were selected using unadjusted p-values without false-discovery rate correction.

Based on the germline V gene, the CDR1 and CDR2 sequences are SGHNT and YENEEA. The CDR3 measures 17 amino acids from cysteine to phenylalanine. Only the CDR3 part of the read is kept: 51 bases, read in frame from the first base. Between the V and J ends, shortened by 4 bases and 0 bases respectively, the junction contains 15 bases. TCR beta CDR3 regions were sequenced from DNA using the immunoSEQ Assay. Processing in the source paper ran as follows. T cell density was computed as TCR beta template counts normalized to usable DNA estimated by amplifying housekeeping genes. Richness was estimated with the preseqR package, extrapolating to 400,000 templates for PBMC samples and 120,000 templates for tissue samples. Clonality was defined by subtracting Pielou's evenness from one. Tissue-enriched TCRs were identified by differential abundance testing using productive amino-acid clonotypes, minimum total count 5 and alpha 0.1. The Jaccard Index and the Morisita Overlap Index were used to quantify repertoire overlap between compartments. GLIPH grouped TCR beta CDR3s together with public tetramer-defined viral CDR3s, and a viral motif had to include at least three viral sequences and also show V-gene enrichment. Here the immuneACCESS table is served through TCRdb, limited to in-frame sequences with V and J called. Missing clones are a known gap in these copies; in checked studies unresolved V genes cover under half, and the rest lacks a known reason. D and trimming were read from the DNA, whereas the V and J calls and clone size are those reported in that table. For this sample there are fewer than 25,000 clones; roughly 90% appear just once. Together, the top ten hold about 1.1% of the sample.

Points on this clone: Which antigen it targets is not known. Nothing much larger sits one base from this clone, and base qualities are not available.

At diagnosis, tumor, uninvolved tumor-adjacent lung and peripheral blood were collected and then preserved as a mix of FFPE and fresh-frozen material. For TCR repertoire profiling, blood samples were analyzed in the form of peripheral blood mononuclear cells. Sequenced material: peripheral blood, taken before any cancer treatment. The clonotype comes from a woman aged 35-75 years with stage I lung adenocarcinoma. Here the chain combines TRBV11-3 and TRBJ2-2, and the D gene may be TRBD2, 6 bases matching. The DNA is TGTGCCAGCAGCTCGCCTCGGGGGAAGGCGAACACCGGGGAGCTGTTTTTT. Its coded protein is CASSSPRGKANTGELFF. With the portions outside the CDR3 filled from the reference TRBV11-3 and TRBJ2-2 genes, the complete variable region becomes EAGVVQSPRYKIIEKKQPVAFWCNPISGHNTLYWYLQNLGQGPELLIRYENEEAVDDSQLPKDRFSAERLKGVDSTLKIQPAELGDSAVYLCASSSPRGKANTGELFFGEGSRLTVL.